This T cell receptor (beta chain) derives from a study of blood T cell repertoires in COVID-19. As for the study in general: Sites in the United States, Italy and Spain provided acute and convalescent COVID-19 samples. The cDNA or gDNA used as material had been derived from T cells, B-cell-depleted T cells, or PBMCs.

The CDR3 sequence is 17 residues long. J lost 5 bases, V lost 1 base, and 12 bases had no gene match. CDR1 and CDR2 (germline): SGHTA, FQGNSA. How the authors handled the data: Counts of nucleated cells, estimated from reference gene primer amplification, were obtained. Assay used: immunoSEQ multiplex PCR; TCRdb lists only in-frame clones, some missing. Clone size and the V and J calls come from that table; the DNA yielded D and trimming. The table records some 160,000 clones, 88% of them present only once. The chain combines TRBV7-2 with TRBJ1-1, with 8 bases matching TRBD1. The TCR comes from a man in his fifties who had recovered from COVID-19. Material: peripheral blood. CDR3 in amino acids: CASSLGPGRGRDTEAFF. The CDR3 coding sequence is TGTGCCAGCAGCTTAGGGCCGGGCAGGGGGCGTGATACTGAAGCTTTCTTT.